This T cell receptor (beta chain) derives from a study of shared clonotypes between healthy human individuals. The germline V gene has CDR1 MDHEN and CDR2 SYDVKM. V shed 7 bases and J shed 0 bases, with 13 bases lying between them. This CDR3 is 16 amino acids long. Produced via immunoSEQ multiplex PCR; TCRdb's table is partial and in-frame only. The table lists more than 2 million clones, 85% to 95% of them singletons, with more than 0.1% in the top ten. Sequencing was carried out using naive CD4+ T cells sorted from blood. Indicated subset: CD45RA+ positively selected. The chain uses TRBV28 and TRBJ1-6; D unresolved. This clonotype originated in a man between 18 and 29 years old in good health. CDR3: CASNPEASSYNSPLHF. DNA of the CDR3: TGTGCCAGCAATCCAGAGGCGAGCTCCTATAATTCACCCCTCCACTTT.